This T cell receptor (beta chain) stems from a study of T cell responses to AZD1222 COVID-19 vaccine. Germline assignment: CDR1 SQVTM and CDR2 ANQGSEA. V was cut by 8 bases and J by 2 bases, with 15 bases left in between. CDR3 length equals 14 residues. Overall study findings and caveats: Repertoires in all cases were sampled only once the peak T cell response had passed.

Some clones are missing from TCRdb's copy, which holds only in-frame ones; the method was immunoSEQ multiplex PCR. The sample holds some 110,000 clones, 82% seen once. On this clone: Its target is unknown.

Sequencing used peripheral blood, obtained on day 0 of AZD1222 vaccination. The receptor comes from an adult in good health. This chain joins TRBV29-1 and TRBJ2-2; possibly TRBD2 for D (6 bases). The CDR3 nucleotides read TGCAGCACCGACGGGGGTGTTAACACCGGGGAGCTGTTTTTT. This translates into CSTDGGVNTGELFF.